These 24 T cell receptor beta chains originate from one sample sequenced in a study of cytomegalovirus exposure and HLA in healthy donors. TCRdb keeps only in-frame clones here, not all; method: immunoSEQ multiplex PCR. This table has roughly 82,000 clones, 93% appearing once. Input material: PBMCs. The receptors were gathered from a man aged 18 to 29 in good health and CMV-seronegative.

V is TRBV19 and J is TRBJ1-4; 8 bases align to TRBD1. The germline V gene encodes CDR1 LNHDA and CDR2 SQIVND (reference sequence). This CDR3 contains 14 residues. J lost 4 bases, V lost 5 bases, and 3 bases had no gene match. The CDR3 sequence is CASSVGTGNEKLFF. The DNA of the CDR3 is TGTGCCAGTAGTGTCGGGACAGGTAATGAAAAACTGTTTTTT. Complete variable domain (other parts from reference TRBV19 and TRBJ1-4): DGGITQSPKYLFRKEGQNVTLSCEQNLNHDAMYWYRQDPGQGLRLIYYSQIVNDFQKGDIAEGYSVSREKKESFPLTVTSAQKNPTAFYLCASSVGTGNEKLFFGSGTQLSVL.

The rearrangement joins TRBV6-4 to TRBJ1-1, with D uncertain. Per the germline V gene, CDR1 is MRHNA and CDR2 is SNTAGT. Trimming left V 5 bases short and J 1 base short, with 8 bases between. CDR3 size: 13 residues. The CDR3 DNA reads TGTGCCAGCAGTAGGGAGGCGAACACTGAAGCTTTCTTT. Its translation is CASSREANTEAFF.

V gene TRBV15 combines with J gene TRBJ1-3, with D perhaps matching TRBD1 (6 bases). V lost 5 bases to trimming and J lost 2 bases, with 19 bases between them. Germline V CDR1 and CDR2: LNHNV, YYDKDF (reference sequence). This CDR3 region has 17 residues. In DNA form, the CDR3 reads TGTGCCACCAGCGGGGGCGACAGGCCGTTGACTGGAAACACCATATATTTT. It translates to CATSGGDRPLTGNTIYF.

The genes are TRBV29-1 and TRBJ2-7; TRBD2 matches 7 bases. CDR3 size: 14 residues. Germline CDR1 and CDR2: SQVTM and ANQGSEA. V was pared by 1 base and J by 3 bases, with 6 bases of the junction left unmatched. The CDR3 loop reads CSVEGEGRLYEQYF. DNA for the CDR3: TGCAGCGTTGAAGGGGAGGGACGCCTCTACGAGCAGTACTTC.

V usage is TRBV4-2 and J usage is TRBJ1-2; possible D gene TRBD1, 6 bases. The CDR3 extends over 13 amino acids. The V gene lost 2 bases and the J gene lost 4 bases, with 8 bases spanning the gap. Germline V gene data show CDR1 as LGHNA and CDR2 as YNFKEQ. Written as DNA, the CDR3 is TGTGCCAGCAGCCAAACAGGGCCCTATGGCTACACCTTC. Its protein product is CASSQTGPYGYTF.

The chain employs TRBV4-1 and TRBJ2-2; TRBD2 agrees at 7 bases. The germline V gene has CDR1 MGHRA and CDR2 YSYEKL. V shed 3 bases, J shed 4 bases, and the junction held 8 bases outside the gene matches. This CDR3 spans 16 amino acids. CDR3 nucleotide sequence: TGCGCCAGCAGCCATGGGGGATTAGCGGGCACCGGGGAGCTGTTTTTT. It specifies CASSHGGLAGTGELFF.

This rearrangement joins TRBV5-6 to TRBJ1-2; possibly TRBD1 for D (6 bases). CDR1 is SGHDT and CDR2 is YYEEEE in the germline V gene. V lost 0 bases and J lost 5, with 11 bases in between. This CDR3 comprises 14 residues. For the CDR3, the DNA is TGTGCCAGCAGCTTGGAGTCAGGGGCTTATGGCTACACCTTC. Encoded protein: CASSLESGAYGYTF.

The chain employs TRBV18 and TRBJ1-2; 7 bases agree with TRBD1. After removal of 5 bases from V and 4 bases from J, the junction contained 19 bases not matched to a gene. The CDR3 consists of 18 residues. Germline CDR1 KGHSH, CDR2 LQKENI. Written as DNA, the CDR3 is TGTGCCAGCTCAAGTGTAGGGGGGACAGAAGGGGACCTCTATGGCTACACCTTC. Translating gives CASSSVGGTEGDLYGYTF.

The rearrangement uses TRBV7-9 and TRBJ2-3, with TRBD2 identical over 9 bases. The germline V gene encodes CDR1 SEHNR and CDR2 FQNEAQ (reference sequence). The CDR3 contains 14 residues. With V trimmed by 4 bases and J by 5 bases, 4 bases remained unmatched. Here the CDR3 reads CASSSSTSGDTQYF. The CDR3 DNA reads as TGTGCCAGCAGCTCCTCGACTAGCGGAGATACGCAGTATTTT.

The CDR3 reads CAIGQTGGDEQFF. The CDR3 DNA sequence: TGTGCCATAGGTCAAACGGGCGGGGATGAGCAGTTCTTC. The rearrangement uses TRBV10-3 and TRBJ2-1; D is possibly TRBD2 (6 bases). The CDR3 sequence is 13 residues long. V dropped 9 bases and J dropped 8 bases, with 17 bases sitting between them. CDR1 is ENHRY and CDR2 is SYGVKD in the germline V gene.

The rearrangement links TRBV2 to TRBJ2-7; 8 nucleotides align to TRBD1. CDR3 size: 12 residues. Germline lookup yields CDR1 SNHLY and CDR2 FYNNEI. Losses at the gene ends were 7 bases for V and 5 bases for J; bases not matched to a gene: 4. CDR3 DNA sequence: TGTGCCAGCACGGCAGGGGGCCACGAGCAGTACTTC. Translated, it gives CASTAGGHEQYF.

This clone appeared a single time. The V call is TRBV7-9, the J call TRBJ1-2; 7 positions match TRBD1. V lost 5 bases and J lost 7; bases outside the gene matches: 19. Looked up from germline, CDR1 is SEHNR and CDR2 is FQNEAQ (reference sequence). The CDR3 sequence is 17 residues long. Here the CDR3 reads CASSLSPDRLVFRGYTF. CDR3 nucleotides: TGTGCCAGCAGCCTCAGCCCGGACAGGCTAGTTTTCCGTGGCTACACCTTC. The full variable domain, rest sourced from reference TRBV7-9 and TRBJ1-2, is DTGVSQNPRHKITKRGQNVTFRCDPISEHNRLYWYRQTLGQGPEFLTYFQNEAQLEKSRLLSDRFSAERPKGSFSTLEIQRTEQGDSAMYLCASSLSPDRLVFRGYTFGSGTRLTVV.

The chain recombines TRBV2 with TRBJ1-1; no reliable D call. CDR1 is SNHLY and CDR2 is FYNNEI in the germline V gene. V lost 4 bases, J lost 0 bases, and 9 bases lay in between. The CDR3 loop spans 14 amino acids. CDR3 loop: CASSATVLNTEAFF. The CDR3 DNA is TGTGCCAGCAGTGCTACGGTCTTGAACACTGAAGCTTTCTTT.

The chain combines TRBV30 with TRBJ1-3, with D unresolved. The CDR3 has 14 amino acids. Trimming stripped 1 base from V and 0 bases from J, with 7 bases between. Germline lookup yields CDR1 GTSNPN and CDR2 SVGIG (reference sequence). CDR3 region: CAWSAGISGNTIYF. The CDR3, as DNA: TGTGCCTGGAGTGCAGGAATCTCTGGAAACACCATATATTTT.

This sequence joins TRBV19 and TRBJ2-7; 7 nucleotides agree with TRBD2. The CDR3 covers 16 residues. The V gene end was trimmed by 1 base and the J gene end by 0 bases; junction bases not matched to a gene: 6. In germline, CDR1 is LNHDA, CDR2 SQIVND (reference sequence). The CDR3 nucleotides read TGTGCCAGTAGTATAGTGGGGGGGTCCTTCTCCTACGAGCAGTACTTC. Amino acids: CASSIVGGSFSYEQYF.

This clone is a singleton in its sample. The CDR3 DNA reads as TGTGCCAGCAGACGGGACAGGGACGGTAAGACCCAGTACTTC. Its protein product is CASRRDRDGKTQYF. The chain has TRBV6-5 and TRBJ2-5, with TRBD1 matching 9 bases. Trimming removed 6 bases from V and 6 bases from J; junction bases left unmatched: 8. CDR1 and CDR2 from the germline V gene are MNHEY and SVGAGI. The CDR3 loop spans 14 amino acids.

The chain links TRBV11-3 to TRBJ2-2; 14 bases map to TRBD2. Trimming removed 2 bases from V and 2 bases from J; junction bases left unmatched: 7. The CDR3 is 19 amino acids. CDR1 is SGHNT, CDR2 YENEEA, per germline. The CDR3 loop is CASSLKWGTSGRNTGELFF. CDR3 nucleotide sequence: TGTGCCAGCAGCTTAAAGTGGGGGACTAGCGGGAGAAACACCGGGGAGCTGTTTTTT.

V gene TRBV4-2 combines with J gene TRBJ2-7; the D is unclear. There are 14 residues in the CDR3. Germline-derived CDR1 and CDR2 are LGHNA and YNFKEQ. The germline V and J ends were trimmed by 2 bases and 2 bases, with 10 bases remaining between them. The CDR3 sequence is CASSQQNGAYEQYF. DNA of the CDR3: TGTGCCAGCAGCCAACAAAATGGAGCCTACGAGCAGTACTTC.

The chain is built from TRBV5-1 and TRBJ2-1; TRBD2 matches at 7 bases. Germline V gives CDR1 SGHRS, CDR2 YFSETQ. The CDR3 covers 16 residues. V gave up 3 bases and J gave up 4 bases; unmatched junction bases: 10. CDR3 loop: CASSWPQGGVYNEQFF. The DNA of the CDR3 is TGCGCCAGCAGCTGGCCCCAGGGAGGGGTTTACAATGAGCAGTTCTTC.

The rearrangement uses TRBV5-1 and TRBJ1-4; D possibly corresponds to TRBD1 (6 bases). Germline V gene lookup returns CDR1 SGHRS and CDR2 YFSETQ. This CDR3 region has 16 residues. Trimming pared 3 bases from V and 0 bases from J, leaving 12 bases between. The CDR3: CASSWGNRATNEKLFF. The CDR3 DNA follows: TGCGCCAGCAGCTGGGGGAACAGGGCAACTAATGAAAAACTGTTTTTT.

The chain links TRBV27 to TRBJ1-3; no clear D gene. V gave up 6 bases and J gave up 0 bases, with 12 bases separating them. Germline CDR1 is MNHEY and CDR2 is SMNVEV (reference sequence). The CDR3 sequence is 15 residues long. The CDR3, as DNA: TGTGCCAGCAGCCCCGGCGGTTTCTCTGGAAACACCATATATTTT. Protein product: CASSPGGFSGNTIYF.

The chain combines TRBV6-5 with TRBJ2-1; 7 nucleotides agree with TRBD2. The CDR3 is 16 amino acids. Trimming cost V 0 bases and J 8 bases; bases outside gene matches: 10. From germline, CDR1 is MNHEY and CDR2 SVGAGI. CDR3 DNA sequence: TGTGCCAGCAGTTACTCGCGAGGCGGGAGCGGCGATGAGCAGTTCTTC. Translation: CASSYSRGGSGDEQFF.

The chain links TRBV5-1 to TRBJ2-1; 8 bases agree with TRBD2. The V and J ends lost 1 base and 4 bases, in that order; junction bases with no gene match: 7. Germline CDR1 SGHRS, CDR2 YFSETQ. CDR3 size: 16 residues. The CDR3 region is CASSLKLAEGYNEQFF. CDR3 DNA: TGCGCCAGCAGCTTGAAACTAGCGGAGGGATACAATGAGCAGTTCTTC.

The chain employs TRBV10-2 and TRBJ1-1; 7 positions agree with TRBD1. Germline trimming cut 5 bases from V and 3 bases from J; bases unmatched to any gene: 3. This CDR3 has 13 amino acids. The germline gives CDR1 WSHSY, CDR2 SAAADI. CDR3 sequence (DNA): TGCGCCAGCAGTCTTCAGGGGGACACTGAAGCTTTCTTT. Protein: CASSLQGDTEAFF.